This T cell receptor (beta chain) came from a study of shared clonotypes between healthy human individuals. Findings of the study overall: The naive CD4 repertoires of several donors were compared, and roughly 5.1% of clonotypes were shared.

Here immunoSEQ multiplex PCR was the method, and the copy in TCRdb shows in-frame clones only, minus some. The data show about 2.4 million clones, over 85% seen once. Comments on this clone: Antigen unknown.

Trimming left V 0 bases short and J 4 bases short, with 12 bases between. The CDR3 is 15 amino acids. Germline CDR1 is SGHVS and CDR2 is FQNEAQ. The chain joins TRBV7-8 to TRBJ2-5, with a tentative D call TRBD2 (6 bases). Sequences were obtained from naive CD4+ T cells from PBMCs. Noted subset: CD45RA+ positively selected. The source is a man in his late teens or twenties in good health. Some clones in this sample may be carry-over from other donors' samples. The CDR3: CASSLAGQGGETQYF. The DNA of the CDR3 is TGTGCCAGCAGCTTAGCGGGTCAGGGAGGAGAGACCCAGTACTTC.